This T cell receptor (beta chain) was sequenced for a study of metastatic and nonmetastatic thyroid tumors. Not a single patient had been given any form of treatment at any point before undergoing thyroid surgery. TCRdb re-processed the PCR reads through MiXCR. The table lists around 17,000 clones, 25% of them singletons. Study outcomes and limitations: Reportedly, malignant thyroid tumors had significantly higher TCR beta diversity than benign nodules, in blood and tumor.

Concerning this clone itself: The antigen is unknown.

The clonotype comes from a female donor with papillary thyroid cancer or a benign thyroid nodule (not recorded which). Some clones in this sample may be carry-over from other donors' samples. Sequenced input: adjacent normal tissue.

The CDR3 loop reads CASGPGLAVGTQYF. CDR3 in DNA: TGCGCCAGCGGGCCGGGGCTCGCGGTGGGGACCCAGTACTTC. The V gene is TRBV10-1, the J gene TRBJ2-5, with D perhaps being TRBD1 or TRBD2 (5 bases each). The germline CDR1 and CDR2 sequences are WNHNN and SYGVQD (reference sequence). Trimming took 8 bases from V and 7 from J, leaving 20 bases between them. The CDR3 length is 14 residues.